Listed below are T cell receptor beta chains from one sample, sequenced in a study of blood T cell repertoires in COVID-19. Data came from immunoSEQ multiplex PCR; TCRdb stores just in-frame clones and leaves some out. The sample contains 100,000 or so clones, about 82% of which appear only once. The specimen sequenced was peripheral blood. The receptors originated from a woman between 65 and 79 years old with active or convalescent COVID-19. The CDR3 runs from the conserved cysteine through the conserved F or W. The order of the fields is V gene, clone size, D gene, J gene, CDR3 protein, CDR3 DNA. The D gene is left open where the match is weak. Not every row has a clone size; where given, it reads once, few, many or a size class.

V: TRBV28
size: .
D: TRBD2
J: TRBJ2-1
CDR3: CASSGASGGARANEQFF
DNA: TGTGCCAGCAGCGGGGCTAGCGGGGGGGCCAGAGCCAATGAGCAGTTCTTC

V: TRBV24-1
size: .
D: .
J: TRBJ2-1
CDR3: CATSQGYNEQFF
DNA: TGTGCCACCAGTCAGGGATACAATGAGCAGTTCTTC

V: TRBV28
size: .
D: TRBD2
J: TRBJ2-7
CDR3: CASSYSGGVSGYEQYF
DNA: TGTGCCAGCAGTTACTCCGGGGGGGTATCTGGGTACGAGCAGTACTTC

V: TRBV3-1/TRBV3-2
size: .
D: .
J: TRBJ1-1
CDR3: CASREATEAFF
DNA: TGTGCCAGCAGGGAGGCCACTGAAGCTTTCTTT

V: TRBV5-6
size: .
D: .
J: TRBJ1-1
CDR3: CASSYLIGKLGNTEAFF
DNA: TGTGCCAGCAGCTACCTAATCGGGAAGTTGGGAAACACTGAAGCTTTCTTT

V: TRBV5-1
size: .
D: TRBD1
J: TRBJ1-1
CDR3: CASSDTGASTEAFF
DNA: TGCGCCAGCAGCGATACAGGGGCGAGCACTGAAGCTTTCTTT

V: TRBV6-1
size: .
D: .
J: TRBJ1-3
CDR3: CASSDSGIRNTIYF
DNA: TGTGCCAGCAGTGATTCGGGGATTAGAAACACCATATATTTT

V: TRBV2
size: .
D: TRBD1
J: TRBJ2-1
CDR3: CASSSDRGDNEQFF
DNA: TGTGCCAGCAGTTCCGACAGGGGCGACAATGAGCAGTTCTTC

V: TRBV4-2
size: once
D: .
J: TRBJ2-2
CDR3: CASSQSVTGELFF
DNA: TGTGCCAGCAGCCAGTCGGTCACCGGGGAGCTGTTTTTT

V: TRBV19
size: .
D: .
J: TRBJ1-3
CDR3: CASSIDGNSGNTIYF
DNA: TGTGCCAGTAGTATTGACGGGAACTCTGGAAACACCATATATTTT

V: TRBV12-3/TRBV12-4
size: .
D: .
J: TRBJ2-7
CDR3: CASSLDIEQYF
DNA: TGTGCCAGCAGTTTAGACATCGAGCAGTACTTC

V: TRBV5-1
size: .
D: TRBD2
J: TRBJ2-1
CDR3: CASSLVVGGNYNEQFF
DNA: TGCGCCAGCAGCTTGGTGGTGGGGGGGAACTACAATGAGCAGTTCTTC

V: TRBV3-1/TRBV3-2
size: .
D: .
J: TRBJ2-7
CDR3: CASSQDVARGVSYEQYF
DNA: TGTGCCAGCAGCCAAGATGTTGCCAGGGGGGTTTCCTACGAGCAGTACTTC

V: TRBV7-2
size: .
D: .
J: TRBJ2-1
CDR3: CASSLSVRDSGRNEQFF
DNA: TGTGCCAGCAGCTTATCCGTCCGGGACTCCGGAAGGAATGAGCAGTTCTTC

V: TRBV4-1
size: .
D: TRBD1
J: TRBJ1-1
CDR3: CASSRQGLNTEAFF
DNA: TGCGCCAGCAGCAGACAGGGGCTGAACACTGAAGCTTTCTTT

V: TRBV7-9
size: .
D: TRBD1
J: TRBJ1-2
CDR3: CASTQGDRGYTF
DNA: TGTGCCAGCACCCAGGGGGATAGGGGCTACACCTTC

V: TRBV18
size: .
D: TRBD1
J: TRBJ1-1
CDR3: CASSQSGQSSEAFF
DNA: TGTGCCAGCTCACAGTCGGGACAGTCATCTGAAGCTTTCTTT

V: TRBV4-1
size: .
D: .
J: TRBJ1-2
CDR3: CASSQDSEIDYGYTF
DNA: TGCGCCAGCAGCCAAGACAGCGAGATTGATTATGGCTACACCTTC

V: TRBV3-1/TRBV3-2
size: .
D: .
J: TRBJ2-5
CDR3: CASRRRGTEETQYF
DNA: TGTGCCAGCAGACGGAGGGGGACAGAAGAGACCCAGTACTTC

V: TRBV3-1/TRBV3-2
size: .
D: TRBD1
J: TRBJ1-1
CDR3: CASSQILQGVAAFF
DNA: TGTGCCAGCAGCCAGATCCTACAGGGGGTGGCAGCTTTCTTT

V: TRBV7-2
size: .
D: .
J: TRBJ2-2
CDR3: CASSLGSGTGELFF
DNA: TGTGCCAGCAGCTTAGGTTCCGGTACCGGGGAGCTGTTTTTT

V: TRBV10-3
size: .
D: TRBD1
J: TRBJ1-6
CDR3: CAIRGTGGDLDSPLHF
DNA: TGTGCCATCAGGGGGACAGGGGGCGATTTGGATTCACCCCTCCACTTT

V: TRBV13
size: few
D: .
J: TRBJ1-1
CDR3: CASSILNTEAFF
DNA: TGTGCCAGCAGCATATTAAACACTGAAGCTTTCTTT

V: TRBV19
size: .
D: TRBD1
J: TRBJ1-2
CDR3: CASSETGQGTLGYTF
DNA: TGTGCCAGTAGCGAGACGGGACAGGGTACGTTAGGCTACACCTTC

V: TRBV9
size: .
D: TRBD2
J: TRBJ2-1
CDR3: CASGTLAGNYNEQFF
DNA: TGTGCCAGCGGTACCCTAGCGGGGAACTACAATGAGCAGTTCTTC

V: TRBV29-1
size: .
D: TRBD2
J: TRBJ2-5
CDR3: CSVLREGETQYF
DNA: TGCAGCGTACTGCGGGAGGGAGAGACCCAGTACTTC

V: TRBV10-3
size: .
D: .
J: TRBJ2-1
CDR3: CAITSYNEQFF
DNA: TGTGCCATCACTTCGTACAATGAGCAGTTCTTC

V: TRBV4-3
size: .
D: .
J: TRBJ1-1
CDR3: CASSQERGGTEAFF
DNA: TGCGCCAGCAGCCAAGAAAGAGGGGGCACTGAAGCTTTCTTT

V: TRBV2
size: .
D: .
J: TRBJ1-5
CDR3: CASSERGGDNQPQHF
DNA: TGTGCCAGCAGTGAACGGGGGGGGGATAATCAGCCCCAGCATTTT

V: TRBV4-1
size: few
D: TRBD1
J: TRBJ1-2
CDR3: CASSQTQGTANYGYTF
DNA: TGCGCCAGCAGCCAAACGCAGGGGACAGCTAACTATGGCTACACCTTC

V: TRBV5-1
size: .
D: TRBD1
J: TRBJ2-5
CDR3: CASSLGPGTVETQYF
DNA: TGCGCCAGCAGCTTGGGCCCCGGGACAGTCGAGACCCAGTACTTC

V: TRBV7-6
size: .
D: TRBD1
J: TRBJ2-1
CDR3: CASSPAGTGSYEQFF
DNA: TGTGCCAGCAGCCCCGCCGGGACAGGGTCTTATGAGCAGTTCTTC

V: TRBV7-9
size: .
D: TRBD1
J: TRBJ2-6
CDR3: CASSRQGSGANVLTF
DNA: TGTGCCAGCAGCCGACAGGGTTCTGGGGCCAACGTCCTGACTTTC

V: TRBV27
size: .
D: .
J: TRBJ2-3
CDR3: CASRNFASTDTQYF
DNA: TGTGCCAGCAGGAACTTCGCCAGCACAGATACGCAGTATTTT

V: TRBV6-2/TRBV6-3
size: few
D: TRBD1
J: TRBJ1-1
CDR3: CASSATGNLMEAFF
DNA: TGTGCCAGCAGTGCGACAGGGAATCTTATGGAAGCTTTCTTT

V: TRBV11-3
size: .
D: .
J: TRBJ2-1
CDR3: CASSLGQGGNNEQFF
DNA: TGTGCCAGCAGCTTAGGTCAGGGGGGAAACAATGAGCAGTTCTTC

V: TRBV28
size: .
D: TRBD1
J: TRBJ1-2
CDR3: CASSIAGTADYGYTF
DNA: TGTGCCAGCAGTATAGCCGGGACAGCAGACTATGGCTACACCTTC

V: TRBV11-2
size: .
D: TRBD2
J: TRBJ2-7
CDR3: CASSLGTSGGHEQYF
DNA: TGTGCCAGCAGCTTGGGGACTAGCGGGGGCCACGAGCAGTACTTC

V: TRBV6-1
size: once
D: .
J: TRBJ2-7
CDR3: CASSEAHRQLYEQYF
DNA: TGTGCCAGCAGTGAAGCGCACAGACAGCTCTACGAGCAGTACTTC

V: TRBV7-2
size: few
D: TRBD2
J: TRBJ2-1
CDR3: CASSFAGGAYNEQFF
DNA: TGTGCCAGCAGCTTTGCCGGGGGGGCCTACAATGAGCAGTTCTTC